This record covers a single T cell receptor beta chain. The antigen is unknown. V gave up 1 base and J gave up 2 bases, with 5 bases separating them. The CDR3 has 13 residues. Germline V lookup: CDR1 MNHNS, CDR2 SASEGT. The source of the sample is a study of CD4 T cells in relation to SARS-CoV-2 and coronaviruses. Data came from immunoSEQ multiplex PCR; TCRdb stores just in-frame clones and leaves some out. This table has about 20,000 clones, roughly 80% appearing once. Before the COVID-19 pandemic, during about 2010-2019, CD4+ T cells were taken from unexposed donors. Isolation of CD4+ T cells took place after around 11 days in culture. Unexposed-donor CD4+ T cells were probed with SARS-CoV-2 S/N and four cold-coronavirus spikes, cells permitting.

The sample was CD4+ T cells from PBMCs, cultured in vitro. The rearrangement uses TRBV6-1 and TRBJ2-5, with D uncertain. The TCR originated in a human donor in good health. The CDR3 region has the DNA TGTGCCAGCAGTGAAGTCAGACAAGAGACCCAGTACTTC. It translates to CASSEVRQETQYF.